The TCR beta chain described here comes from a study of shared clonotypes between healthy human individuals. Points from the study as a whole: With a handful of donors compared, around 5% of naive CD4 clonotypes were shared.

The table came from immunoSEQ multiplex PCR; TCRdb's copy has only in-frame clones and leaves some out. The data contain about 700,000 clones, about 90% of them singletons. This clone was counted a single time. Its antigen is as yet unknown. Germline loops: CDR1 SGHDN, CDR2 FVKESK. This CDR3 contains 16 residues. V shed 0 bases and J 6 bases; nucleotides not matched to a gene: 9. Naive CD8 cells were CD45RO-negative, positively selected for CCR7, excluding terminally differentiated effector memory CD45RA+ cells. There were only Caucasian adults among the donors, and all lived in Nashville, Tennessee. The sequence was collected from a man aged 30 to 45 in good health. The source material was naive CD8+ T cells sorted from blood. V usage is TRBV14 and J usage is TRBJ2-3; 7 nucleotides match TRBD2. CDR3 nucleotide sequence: TGTGCCAGCAGCCAAGATCTACTAGCGAGAAGGGATACGCAGTATTTT. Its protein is CASSQDLLARRDTQYF.